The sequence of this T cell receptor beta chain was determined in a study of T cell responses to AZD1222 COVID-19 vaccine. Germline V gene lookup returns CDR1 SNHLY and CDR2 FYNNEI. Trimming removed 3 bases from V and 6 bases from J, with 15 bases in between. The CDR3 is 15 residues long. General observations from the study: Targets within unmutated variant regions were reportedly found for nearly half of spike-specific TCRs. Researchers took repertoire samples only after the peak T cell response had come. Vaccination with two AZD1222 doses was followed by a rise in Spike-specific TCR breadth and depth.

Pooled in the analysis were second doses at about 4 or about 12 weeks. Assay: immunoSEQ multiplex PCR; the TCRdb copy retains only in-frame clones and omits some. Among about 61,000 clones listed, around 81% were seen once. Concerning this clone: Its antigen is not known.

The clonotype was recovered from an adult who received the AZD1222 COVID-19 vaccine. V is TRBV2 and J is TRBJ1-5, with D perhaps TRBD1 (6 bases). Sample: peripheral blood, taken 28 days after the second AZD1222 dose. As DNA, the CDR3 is TGTGCCAGCAGTGAGTTCTCGTCAGGGGCTCAGCCCCAGCATTTT. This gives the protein CASSEFSSGAQPQHF.